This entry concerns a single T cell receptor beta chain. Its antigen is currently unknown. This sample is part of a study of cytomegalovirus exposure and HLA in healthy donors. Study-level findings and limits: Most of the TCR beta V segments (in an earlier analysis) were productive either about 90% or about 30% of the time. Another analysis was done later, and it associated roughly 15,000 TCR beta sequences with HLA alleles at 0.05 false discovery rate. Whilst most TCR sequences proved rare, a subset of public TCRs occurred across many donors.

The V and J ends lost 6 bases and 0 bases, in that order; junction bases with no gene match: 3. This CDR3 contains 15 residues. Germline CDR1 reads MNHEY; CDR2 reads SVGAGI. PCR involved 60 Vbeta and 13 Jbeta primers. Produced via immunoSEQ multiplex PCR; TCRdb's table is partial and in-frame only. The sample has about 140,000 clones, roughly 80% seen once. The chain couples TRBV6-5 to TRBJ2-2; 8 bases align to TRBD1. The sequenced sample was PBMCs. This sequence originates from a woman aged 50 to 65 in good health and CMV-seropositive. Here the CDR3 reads CASSTRGPNTGELFF. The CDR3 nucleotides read TGTGCCAGCAGCACCAGGGGGCCGAACACCGGGGAGCTGTTTTTT.